The rows below give T cell receptor beta chains drawn from one sample of a study of T cells in Graves' hyperthyroidism and ophthalmopathy. MiXCR, applied by TCRdb to the multiplex PCR reads, yields one record per CDR3 protein. The sample records around 190,000 distinct CDR3 sequences, 17% being singletons. Sequencing was done on a sample of blood. All receptors derive from a woman between 50 and 59 years old with Graves' hyperthyroidism. The CDR3 runs from the conserved cysteine through the conserved F or W. The order of the fields is clone size, J gene, V gene, CDR3 protein. The listing skips clone size in some rows; elsewhere it reads once, few, many or a size class.

many TRBJ1-2 TRBV7-8 CASGRTGYGYTF
. TRBJ2-5 TRBV9 CASSVEGTGAETQYF
few TRBJ1-1 TRBV19 CASVWRNTEAFF
few TRBJ2-1 TRBV19 CASSIKKTLPYNEQFF
many TRBJ1-1 TRBV18 CASSPGTGTSMNTEAFF
many TRBJ1-5 TRBV6-2/TRBV6-3 CASREGNQPQHF
many TRBJ1-3 TRBV10-1 CASSEGQGSGNTIYF
few TRBJ2-7 TRBV4-1 CASSQVVMDRDPYEQYF
many TRBJ2-7 TRBV7-2 CASSLGRLAGASSYEQYF
. TRBJ1-4 TRBV6-9 CASSYGPRTGGHRGEKLFF
. TRBJ2-3 TRBV19 CASTPFEGLGTDTQYF
few TRBJ2-2 TRBV18 CASSPPRGTGNTGELFF
many TRBJ2-3 TRBV20-1 CSARFGDTQYF
many TRBJ1-2 TRBV20-1 CSARDGQSILYGYTF
many TRBJ2-7 TRBV6-6 CASSYSTGGYEQYF
many TRBJ2-7 TRBV20-1 CSAQGPTEQYF
many TRBJ1-6 TRBV7-7 CASSPRGYGQDSPLHF
many TRBJ1-1 TRBV6-1 CASRLWTGGTEAFF
many TRBJ1-1 TRBV4-1 CASSQDGGRYTEAFF